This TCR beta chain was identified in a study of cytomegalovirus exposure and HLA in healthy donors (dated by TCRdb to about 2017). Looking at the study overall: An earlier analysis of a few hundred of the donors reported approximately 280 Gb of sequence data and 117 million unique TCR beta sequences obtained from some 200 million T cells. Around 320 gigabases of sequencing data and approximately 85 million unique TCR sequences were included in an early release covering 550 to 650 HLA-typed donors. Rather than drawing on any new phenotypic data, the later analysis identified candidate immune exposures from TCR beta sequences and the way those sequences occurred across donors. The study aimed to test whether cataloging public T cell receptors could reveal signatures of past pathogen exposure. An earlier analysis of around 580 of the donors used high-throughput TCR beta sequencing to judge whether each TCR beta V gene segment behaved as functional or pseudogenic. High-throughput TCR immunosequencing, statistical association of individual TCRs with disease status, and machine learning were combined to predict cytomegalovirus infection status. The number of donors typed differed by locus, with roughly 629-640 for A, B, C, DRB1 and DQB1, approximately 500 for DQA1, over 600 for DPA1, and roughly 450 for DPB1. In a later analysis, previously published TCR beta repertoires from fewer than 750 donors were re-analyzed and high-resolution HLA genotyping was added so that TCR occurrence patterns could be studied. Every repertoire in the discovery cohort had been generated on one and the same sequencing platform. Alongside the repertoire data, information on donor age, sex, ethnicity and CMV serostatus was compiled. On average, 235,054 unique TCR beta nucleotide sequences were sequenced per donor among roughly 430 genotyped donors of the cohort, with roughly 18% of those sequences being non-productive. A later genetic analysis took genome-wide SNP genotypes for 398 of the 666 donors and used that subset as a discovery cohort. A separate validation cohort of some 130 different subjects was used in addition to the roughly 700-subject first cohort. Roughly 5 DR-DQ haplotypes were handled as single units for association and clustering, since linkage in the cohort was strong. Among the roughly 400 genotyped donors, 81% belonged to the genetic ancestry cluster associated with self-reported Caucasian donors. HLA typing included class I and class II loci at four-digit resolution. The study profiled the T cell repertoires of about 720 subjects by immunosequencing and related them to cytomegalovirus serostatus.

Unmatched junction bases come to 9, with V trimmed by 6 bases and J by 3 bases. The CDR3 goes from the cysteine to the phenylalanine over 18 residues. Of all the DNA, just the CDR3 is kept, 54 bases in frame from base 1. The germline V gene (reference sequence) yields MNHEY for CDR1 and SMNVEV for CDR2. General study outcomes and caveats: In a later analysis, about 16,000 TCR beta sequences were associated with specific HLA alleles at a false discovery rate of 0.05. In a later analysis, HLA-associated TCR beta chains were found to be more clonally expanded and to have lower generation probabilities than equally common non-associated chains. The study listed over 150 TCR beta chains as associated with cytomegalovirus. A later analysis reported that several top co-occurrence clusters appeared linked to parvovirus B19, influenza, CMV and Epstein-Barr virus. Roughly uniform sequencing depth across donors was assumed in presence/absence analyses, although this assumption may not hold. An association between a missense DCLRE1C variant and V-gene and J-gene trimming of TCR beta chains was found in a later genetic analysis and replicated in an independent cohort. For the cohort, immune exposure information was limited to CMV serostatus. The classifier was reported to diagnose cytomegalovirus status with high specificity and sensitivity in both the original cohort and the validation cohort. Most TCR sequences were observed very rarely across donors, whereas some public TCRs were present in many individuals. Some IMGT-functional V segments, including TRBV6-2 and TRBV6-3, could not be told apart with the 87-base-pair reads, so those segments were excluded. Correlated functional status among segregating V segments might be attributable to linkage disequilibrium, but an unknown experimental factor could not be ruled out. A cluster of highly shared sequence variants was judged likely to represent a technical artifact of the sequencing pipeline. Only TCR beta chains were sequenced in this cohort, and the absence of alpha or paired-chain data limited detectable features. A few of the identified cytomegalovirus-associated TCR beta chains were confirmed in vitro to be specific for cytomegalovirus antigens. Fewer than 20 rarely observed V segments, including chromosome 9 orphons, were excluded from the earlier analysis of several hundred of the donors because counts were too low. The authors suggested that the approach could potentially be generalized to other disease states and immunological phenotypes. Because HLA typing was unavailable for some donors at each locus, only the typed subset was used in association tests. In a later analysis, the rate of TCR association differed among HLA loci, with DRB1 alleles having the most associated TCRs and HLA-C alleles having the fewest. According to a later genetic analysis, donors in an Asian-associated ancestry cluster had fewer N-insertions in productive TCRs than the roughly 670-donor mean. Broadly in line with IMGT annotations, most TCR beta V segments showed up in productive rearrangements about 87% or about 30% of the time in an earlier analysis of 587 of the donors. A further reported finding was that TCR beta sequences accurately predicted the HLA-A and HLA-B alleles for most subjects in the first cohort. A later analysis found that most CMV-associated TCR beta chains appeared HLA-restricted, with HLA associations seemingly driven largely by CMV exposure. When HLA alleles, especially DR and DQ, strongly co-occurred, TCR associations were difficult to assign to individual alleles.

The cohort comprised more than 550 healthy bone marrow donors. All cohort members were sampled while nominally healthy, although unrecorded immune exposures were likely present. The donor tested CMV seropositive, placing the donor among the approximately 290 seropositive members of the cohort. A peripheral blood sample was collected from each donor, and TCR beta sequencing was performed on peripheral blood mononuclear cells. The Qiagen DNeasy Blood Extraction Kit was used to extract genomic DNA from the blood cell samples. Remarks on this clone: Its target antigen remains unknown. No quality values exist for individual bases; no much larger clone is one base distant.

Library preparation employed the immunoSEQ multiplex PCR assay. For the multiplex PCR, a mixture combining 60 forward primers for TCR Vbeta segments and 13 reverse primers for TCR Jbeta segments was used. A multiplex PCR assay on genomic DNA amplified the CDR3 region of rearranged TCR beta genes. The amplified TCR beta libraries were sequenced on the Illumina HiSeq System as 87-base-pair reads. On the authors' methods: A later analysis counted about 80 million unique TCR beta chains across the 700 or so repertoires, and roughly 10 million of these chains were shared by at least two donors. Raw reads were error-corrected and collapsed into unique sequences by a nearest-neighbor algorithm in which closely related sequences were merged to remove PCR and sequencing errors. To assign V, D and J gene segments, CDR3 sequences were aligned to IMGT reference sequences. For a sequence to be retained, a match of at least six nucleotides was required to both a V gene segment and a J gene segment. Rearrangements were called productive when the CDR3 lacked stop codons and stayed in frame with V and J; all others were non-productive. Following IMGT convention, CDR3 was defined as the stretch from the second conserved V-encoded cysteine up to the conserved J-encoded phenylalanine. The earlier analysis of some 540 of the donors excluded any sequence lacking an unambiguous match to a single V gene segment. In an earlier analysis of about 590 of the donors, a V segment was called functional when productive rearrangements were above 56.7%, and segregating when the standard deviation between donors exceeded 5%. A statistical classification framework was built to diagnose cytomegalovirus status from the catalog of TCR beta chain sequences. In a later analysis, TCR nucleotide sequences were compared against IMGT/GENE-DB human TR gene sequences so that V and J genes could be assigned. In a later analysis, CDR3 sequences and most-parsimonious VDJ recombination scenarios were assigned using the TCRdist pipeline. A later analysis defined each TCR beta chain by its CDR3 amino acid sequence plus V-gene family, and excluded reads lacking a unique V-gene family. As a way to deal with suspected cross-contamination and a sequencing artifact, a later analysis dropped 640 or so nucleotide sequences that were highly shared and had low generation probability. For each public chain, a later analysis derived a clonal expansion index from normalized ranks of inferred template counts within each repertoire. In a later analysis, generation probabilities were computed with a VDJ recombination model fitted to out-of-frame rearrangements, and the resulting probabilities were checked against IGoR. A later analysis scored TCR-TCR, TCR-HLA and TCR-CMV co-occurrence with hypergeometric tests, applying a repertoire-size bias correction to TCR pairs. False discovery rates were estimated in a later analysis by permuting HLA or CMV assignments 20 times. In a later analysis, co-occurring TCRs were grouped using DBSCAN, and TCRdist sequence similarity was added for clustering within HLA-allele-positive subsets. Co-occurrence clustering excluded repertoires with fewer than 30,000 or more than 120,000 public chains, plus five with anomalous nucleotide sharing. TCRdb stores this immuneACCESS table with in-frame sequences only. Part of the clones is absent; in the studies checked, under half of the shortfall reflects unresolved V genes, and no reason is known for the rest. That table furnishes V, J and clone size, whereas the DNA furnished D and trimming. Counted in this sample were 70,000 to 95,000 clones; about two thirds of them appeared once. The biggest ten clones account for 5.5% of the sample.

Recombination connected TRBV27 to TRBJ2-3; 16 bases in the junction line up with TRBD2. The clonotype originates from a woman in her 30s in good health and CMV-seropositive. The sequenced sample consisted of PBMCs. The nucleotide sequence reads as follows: TGTGCCAGCAGGACGGGACTAGCGGGGGGGCTTAAGACAGATACGCAGTATTTT. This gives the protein CASRTGLAGGLKTDTQYF.